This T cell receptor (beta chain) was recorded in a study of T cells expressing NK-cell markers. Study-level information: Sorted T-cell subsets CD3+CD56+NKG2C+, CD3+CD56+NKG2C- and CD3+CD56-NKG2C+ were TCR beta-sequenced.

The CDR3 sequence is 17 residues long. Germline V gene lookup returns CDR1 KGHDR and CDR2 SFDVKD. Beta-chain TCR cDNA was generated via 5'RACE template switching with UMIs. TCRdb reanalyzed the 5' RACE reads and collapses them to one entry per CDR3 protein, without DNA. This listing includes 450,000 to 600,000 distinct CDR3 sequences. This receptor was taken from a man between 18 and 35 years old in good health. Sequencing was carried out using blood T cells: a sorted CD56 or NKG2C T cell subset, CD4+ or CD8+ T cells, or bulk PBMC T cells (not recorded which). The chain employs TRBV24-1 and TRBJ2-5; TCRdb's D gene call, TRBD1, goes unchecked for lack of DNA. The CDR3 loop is CATSDLEGGWDQETQYF.